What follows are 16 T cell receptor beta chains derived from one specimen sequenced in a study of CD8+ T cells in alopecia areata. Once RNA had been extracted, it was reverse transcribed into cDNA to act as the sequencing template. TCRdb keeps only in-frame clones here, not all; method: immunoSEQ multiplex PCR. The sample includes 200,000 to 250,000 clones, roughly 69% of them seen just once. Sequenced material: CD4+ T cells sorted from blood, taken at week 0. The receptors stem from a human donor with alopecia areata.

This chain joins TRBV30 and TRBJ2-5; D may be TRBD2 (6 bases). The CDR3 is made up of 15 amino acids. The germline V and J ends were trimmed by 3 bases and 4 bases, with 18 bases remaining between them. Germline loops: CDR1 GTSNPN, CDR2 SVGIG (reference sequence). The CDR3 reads CAWSAPRRVSETQYF. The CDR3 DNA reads TGTGCCTGGAGCGCCCCTCGGAGGGTCTCAGAGACCCAGTACTTC.

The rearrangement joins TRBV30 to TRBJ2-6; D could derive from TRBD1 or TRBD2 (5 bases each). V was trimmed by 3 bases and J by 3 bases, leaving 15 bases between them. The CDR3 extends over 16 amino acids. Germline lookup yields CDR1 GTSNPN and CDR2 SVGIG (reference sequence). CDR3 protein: CAWSIEVGRGANVLTF. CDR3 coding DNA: TGTGCCTGGAGCATTGAAGTGGGACGTGGGGCCAACGTCCTGACTTTC.

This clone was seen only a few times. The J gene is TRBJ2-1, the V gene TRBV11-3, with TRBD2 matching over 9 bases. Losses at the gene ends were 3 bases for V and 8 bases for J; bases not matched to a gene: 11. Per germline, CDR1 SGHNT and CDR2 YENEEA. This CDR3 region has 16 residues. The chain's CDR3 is CASSFDGRGGADEQFF. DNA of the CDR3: TGTGCCAGCAGCTTTGATGGGCGCGGGGGGGCCGATGAGCAGTTCTTC. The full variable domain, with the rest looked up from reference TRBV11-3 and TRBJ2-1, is EAGVVQSPRYKIIEKKQPVAFWCNPISGHNTLYWYLQNLGQGPELLIRYENEEAVDDSQLPKDRFSAERLKGVDSTLKIQPAELGDSAVYLCASSFDGRGGADEQFFGPGTRLTVL.

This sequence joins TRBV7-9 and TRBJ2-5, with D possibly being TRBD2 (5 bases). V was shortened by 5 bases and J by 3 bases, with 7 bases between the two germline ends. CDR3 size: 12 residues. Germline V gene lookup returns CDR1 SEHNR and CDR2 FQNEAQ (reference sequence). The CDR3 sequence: CASSGSEETQYF. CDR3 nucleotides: TGTGCCAGCAGCGGGAGCGAAGAGACCCAGTACTTC.

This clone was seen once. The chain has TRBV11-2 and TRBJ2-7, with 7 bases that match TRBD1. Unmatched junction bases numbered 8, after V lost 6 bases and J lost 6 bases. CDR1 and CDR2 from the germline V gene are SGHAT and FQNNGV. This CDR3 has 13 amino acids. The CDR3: CASSIGTVAEQYF. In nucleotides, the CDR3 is TGTGCCAGCAGTATCGGGACAGTAGCCGAGCAGTACTTC.

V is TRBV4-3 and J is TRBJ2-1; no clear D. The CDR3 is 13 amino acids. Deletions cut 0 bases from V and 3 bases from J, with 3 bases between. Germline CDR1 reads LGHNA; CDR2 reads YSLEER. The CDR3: CASSQEFYNEQFF. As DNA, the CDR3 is TGCGCCAGCAGCCAAGAGTTCTACAATGAGCAGTTCTTC.

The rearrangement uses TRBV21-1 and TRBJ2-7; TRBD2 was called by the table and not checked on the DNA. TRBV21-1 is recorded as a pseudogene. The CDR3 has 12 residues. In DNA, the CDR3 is TGTGCCACCAGGGACGGGACCTACGAGCAGTACTTC. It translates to CATRDGTYEQYF.

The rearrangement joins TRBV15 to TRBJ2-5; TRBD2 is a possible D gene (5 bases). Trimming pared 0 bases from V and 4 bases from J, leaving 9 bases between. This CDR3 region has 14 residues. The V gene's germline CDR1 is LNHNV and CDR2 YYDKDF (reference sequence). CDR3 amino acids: CATSRDVSAETQYF. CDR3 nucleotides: TGTGCCACCAGCAGAGATGTTAGCGCAGAGACCCAGTACTTC. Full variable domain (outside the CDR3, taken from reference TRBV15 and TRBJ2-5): DAMVIQNPRYQVTQFGKPVTLSCSQTLNHNVMYWYQQKSSQAPKLLFHYYDKDFNNEADTPDNFQSRRPNTSFCFLDIRSPGLGDTAMYLCATSRDVSAETQYFGPGTRLLVL.

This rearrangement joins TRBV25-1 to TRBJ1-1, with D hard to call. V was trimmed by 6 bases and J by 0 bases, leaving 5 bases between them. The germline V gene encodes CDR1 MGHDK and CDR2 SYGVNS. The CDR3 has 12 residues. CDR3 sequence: CASRGMNTEAFF. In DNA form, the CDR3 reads TGTGCCAGCAGGGGGATGAACACTGAAGCTTTCTTT.

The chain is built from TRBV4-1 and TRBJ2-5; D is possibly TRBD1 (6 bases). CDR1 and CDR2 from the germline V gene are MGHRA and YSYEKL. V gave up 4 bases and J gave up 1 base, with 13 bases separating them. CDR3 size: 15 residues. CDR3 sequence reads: CASSPSPRGQETQYF. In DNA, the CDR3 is TGCGCCAGCAGCCCGTCTCCCAGGGGCCAAGAGACCCAGTACTTC.

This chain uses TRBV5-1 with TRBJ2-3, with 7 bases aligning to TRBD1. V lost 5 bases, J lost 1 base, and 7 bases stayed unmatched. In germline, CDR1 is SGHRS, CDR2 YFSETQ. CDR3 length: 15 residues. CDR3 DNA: TGCGCCAGCAGAGTTACAGGGGCTCGCACAGATACGCAGTATTTT. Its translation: CASRVTGARTDTQYF.

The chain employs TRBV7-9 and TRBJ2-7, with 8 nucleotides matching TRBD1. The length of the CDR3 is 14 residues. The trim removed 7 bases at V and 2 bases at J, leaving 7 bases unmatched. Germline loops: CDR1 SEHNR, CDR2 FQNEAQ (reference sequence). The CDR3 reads CASTRDRRAYEQYF. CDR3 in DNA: TGTGCCAGCACCAGGGACAGGCGGGCCTACGAGCAGTACTTC.

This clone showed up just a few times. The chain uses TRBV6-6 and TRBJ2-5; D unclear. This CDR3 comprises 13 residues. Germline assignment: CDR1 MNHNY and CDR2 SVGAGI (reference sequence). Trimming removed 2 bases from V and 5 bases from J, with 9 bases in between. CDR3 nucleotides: TGTGCCAGCAGTTACCCTCCGGCTGAGACCCAGTACTTC. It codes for CASSYPPAETQYF.

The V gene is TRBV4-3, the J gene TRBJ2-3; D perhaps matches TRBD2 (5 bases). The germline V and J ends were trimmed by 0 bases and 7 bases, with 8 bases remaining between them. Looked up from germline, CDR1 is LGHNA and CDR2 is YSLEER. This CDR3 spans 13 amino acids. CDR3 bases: TGCGCCAGCAGCCAAGATTGGAGGTATACGCAGTATTTT. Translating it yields CASSQDWRYTQYF.

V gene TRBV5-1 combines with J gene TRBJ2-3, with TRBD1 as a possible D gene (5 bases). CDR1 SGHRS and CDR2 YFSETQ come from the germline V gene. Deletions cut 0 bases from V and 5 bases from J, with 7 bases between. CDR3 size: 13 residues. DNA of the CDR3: TGCGCCAGCAGCTTGGAGGGGATAGATACGCAGTATTTT. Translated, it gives CASSLEGIDTQYF.

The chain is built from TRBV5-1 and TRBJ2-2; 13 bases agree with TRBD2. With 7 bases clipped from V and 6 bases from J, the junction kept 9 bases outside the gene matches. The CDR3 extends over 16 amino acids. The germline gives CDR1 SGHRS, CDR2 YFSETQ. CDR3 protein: CASAQPGTSGAGELFF. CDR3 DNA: TGCGCCAGCGCCCAACCCGGGACTAGCGGGGCCGGGGAGCTGTTTTTT.